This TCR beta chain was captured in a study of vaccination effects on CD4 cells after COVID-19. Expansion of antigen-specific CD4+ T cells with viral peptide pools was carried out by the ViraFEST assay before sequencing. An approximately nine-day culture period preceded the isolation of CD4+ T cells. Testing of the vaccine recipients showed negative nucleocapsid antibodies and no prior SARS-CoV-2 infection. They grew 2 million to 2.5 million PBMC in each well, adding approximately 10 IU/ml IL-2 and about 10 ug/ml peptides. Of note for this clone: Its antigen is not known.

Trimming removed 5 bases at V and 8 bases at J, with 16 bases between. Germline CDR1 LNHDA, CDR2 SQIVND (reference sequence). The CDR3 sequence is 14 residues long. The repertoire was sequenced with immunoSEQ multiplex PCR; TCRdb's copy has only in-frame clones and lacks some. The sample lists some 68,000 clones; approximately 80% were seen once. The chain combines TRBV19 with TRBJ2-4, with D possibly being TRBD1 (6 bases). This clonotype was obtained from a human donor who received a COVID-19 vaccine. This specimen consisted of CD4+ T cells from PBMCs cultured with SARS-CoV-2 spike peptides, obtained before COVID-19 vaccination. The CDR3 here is CASSPTGRTDIQYF. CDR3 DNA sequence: TGTGCCAGTAGTCCCACAGGGCGAACGGACATTCAGTACTTC.